Listed here are 2 T cell receptor beta chains from one sample, sequenced in a study of shared clonotypes between healthy human individuals. Using immunoSEQ multiplex PCR, the repertoire was profiled, and TCRdb retains in-frame clones only, with some absent. The repertoire holds 730,000 or so clones, 55% to 75% seen once, with around 2% in the top ten. Material for sequencing was memory CD4+ T cells sorted from blood. Subset indicated: CD45RA-negative fraction. These receptors all stem from a woman aged 25-40 years in good health.

The chain recombines TRBV4-1 with TRBJ1-2, with D unresolved. CDR3 length: 15 amino acids. Trimming cost V 2 bases and J 6 bases, with 16 bases left between them. Germline V gene data show CDR1 as MGHRA and CDR2 as YSYEKL. This chain's CDR3 is CASSQPGRGADGYTF. The CDR3 nucleotides are TGCGCCAGCAGCCAACCCGGGCGGGGTGCGGATGGCTACACCTTC.

J is TRBJ1-4 and V is TRBV27, with 10 positions matching TRBD1. There are 18 residues in the CDR3. CDR1 is MNHEY and CDR2 is SMNVEV in the germline V gene (reference sequence). The ends lost 5 bases at V and 4 bases at J; junction bases unmatched: 13. CDR3: CASSRYPPDRGLNEKLFF. CDR3 in DNA: TGTGCCAGCAGTCGTTACCCCCCTGACAGGGGGCTTAATGAAAAACTGTTTTTT.